This passage covers 27 T cell receptor beta chains from one sample sequenced in a study of siplizumab effects on memory and regulatory T cells. Repertoires were generated with immunoSEQ multiplex PCR, while TCRdb's copy carries only in-frame clones and drops some. Of 99,000 or so clones in the sample, about 94% are singletons; the top ten hold about 0.62%. Source material: Tregs sorted from blood. Every receptor here comes from a human donor in good health.

The gene calls are TRBV6-6 and TRBJ2-1, with 10 bases identical to TRBD1. The V and J ends lost 10 bases and 1 base, in that order; junction bases with no gene match: 10. Germline lookup yields CDR1 MNHNY and CDR2 SVGAGI (reference sequence). The CDR3 sequence is 16 residues long. In DNA, the CDR3 is TGTGCCATCAGAGGACAGGGGGTTTTGTCCTACAATGAGCAGTTCTTC. Translating it yields CAIRGQGVLSYNEQFF.

The rearrangement uses TRBV18 and TRBJ2-3; TRBD2 agrees at 13 bases. CDR3 length equals 16 residues. V lost 5 bases and J lost 0; bases outside the gene matches: 2. Germline V lookup: CDR1 KGHSH, CDR2 LQKENI. CDR3 coding DNA: TGTGCCAGCTCAGCGACTAGCGGGAGGAGCACAGATACGCAGTATTTT. It specifies CASSATSGRSTDTQYF.

The genes are TRBV5-1 and TRBJ2-1, with 13 positions matching TRBD2. With V trimmed by 0 bases and J by 2 bases, 2 bases remained unmatched. This CDR3 is built from 17 residues. Looked up from germline, CDR1 is SGHRS and CDR2 is YFSETQ. The CDR3 sequence: CASSLGLAGGPYNEQFF. CDR3 nucleotides: TGCGCCAGCAGCTTGGGACTAGCGGGGGGCCCCTACAATGAGCAGTTCTTC.

The rearrangement joins TRBV9 to TRBJ2-7, with TRBD1 matching 10 bases. The CDR3 length is 15 residues. Per germline, CDR1 SGDLS and CDR2 YYNGEE. The V segment lost 3 bases and the J segment 2 bases; nucleotides outside the gene matches: 5. DNA for the CDR3: TGTGCCAGCAGCGCCGGGACAGGGGTTACCTACGAGCAGTACTTC. It translates to CASSAGTGVTYEQYF.

This chain links TRBV21-1 with TRBJ1-5. TRBV21-1 is reported as a pseudogene. CDR3 length equals 16 residues. In nucleotides, the CDR3 is TGTGCCAGCAGCAAAGGGAAAGGGTATAGCAATCAGCCCCAGCATTTT. This sequence encodes CASSKGKGYSNQPQHF.

The chain carries TRBV7-9 and TRBJ2-5; D call uncertain. Trimming removed 8 bases from V and 5 bases from J, with 6 bases in between. CDR3 length equals 10 residues. Germline V gene lookup returns CDR1 SEHNR and CDR2 FQNEAQ (reference sequence). This chain's CDR3 is CASQLETQYF. CDR3 nucleotide sequence: TGTGCCAGCCAACTGGAGACCCAGTACTTC.

This chain joins TRBV2 and TRBJ2-1; D is undetermined. The CDR3 runs to 11 residues. The germline gives CDR1 SNHLY, CDR2 FYNNEI. V dropped 7 bases and J dropped 9 bases, with 10 bases sitting between them. CDR3 in DNA: TGTGCCAGCAAACCCCGGACTGAGCAGTTCTTC. Its protein is CASKPRTEQFF. Variable domain in full (rest from reference TRBV2 and TRBJ2-1): EPEVTQTPSHQVTQMGQEVILRCVPISNHLYFYWYRQILGQKVEFLVSFYNNEISEKSEIFDDQFSVERPDGSNFTLKIRSTKLEDSAMYFCASKPRTEQFFGPGTRLTVL.

CDR3 coding DNA: TGTGCCTGCTGCATTCAAGCAGGACCCACTGAAGCTTTCTTT. Translated, it gives CACCIQAGPTEAFF. The chain is built from TRBV30 and TRBJ1-1, with no clear D. From germline, CDR1 is GTSNPN and CDR2 SVGIG (reference sequence). The CDR3 has 14 residues. Trimming shortened V by 6 bases and J by 4 bases, and 18 bases separated the two germline ends.

The V and J genes are TRBV19 and TRBJ1-1; tentatively, D is TRBD1 (6 bases). The germline gives CDR1 LNHDA, CDR2 SQIVND (reference sequence). The CDR3 loop spans 14 amino acids. V was shortened by 8 bases and J by 6 bases, with 19 bases between the two germline ends. CDR3 nucleotide sequence: TGTGCCAGTGGCGGAGGACAGCCCAACGCTGAAGCTTTCTTT. The encoded protein is CASGGGQPNAEAFF.

V is TRBV7-2 and J is TRBJ1-5, with unresolved D. Germline CDR1 is SGHTA and CDR2 is FQGNSA. V lost 1 base to trimming and J lost 7 bases, with 8 bases between them. This CDR3 is 13 amino acids long. DNA for the CDR3: TGTGCCAGCAGCTTAGTACTTAGACAGCCCCAGCATTTT. Amino acids: CASSLVLRQPQHF. The variable domain in full, completed from reference TRBV7-2 and TRBJ1-5, reads GAGVSQSPSNKVTEKGKDVELRCDPISGHTALYWYRQSLGQGLEFLIYFQGNSAPDKSGLPSDRFSAERTGGSVSTLTIQRTQQEDSAVYLCASSLVLRQPQHFGDGTRLSIL.

This clone was picked up one time. The rearrangement uses TRBV20-1 and TRBJ2-7; D call uncertain. The CDR3 consists of 11 residues. With 6 bases removed from V and 3 bases from J, the gap between germline ends came to 9 bases. Germline loops: CDR1 DFQATT, CDR2 SNEGSKA (reference sequence). CDR3 bases: TGCAGTGCCCGCGGATTCTACGAGCAGTACTTC. Translation: CSARGFYEQYF.

The chain carries TRBV18 and TRBJ2-5; tentatively, D is TRBD1 or TRBD2 (6 bases each). The germline gives CDR1 KGHSH, CDR2 LQKENI. The CDR3 has 14 residues. The V and J ends lost 3 bases and 5 bases respectively, with 13 bases between them. The CDR3 DNA reads TGTGCCAGCTCACCGGTCGGGGGCAGCGAGACCCAGTACTTC. This sequence encodes CASSPVGGSETQYF. The whole variable domain, filled in from reference TRBV18 and TRBJ2-5, reads NAGVMQNPRHLVRRRGQEARLRCSPMKGHSHVYWYRQLPEEGLKFMVYLQKENIIDESGMPKERFSAEFPKEGPSILRIQQVVRGDSAAYFCASSPVGGSETQYFGPGTRLLVL.

The chain recombines TRBV27 with TRBJ1-2, with no clear D. V dropped 2 bases and J dropped 3 bases, with 7 bases sitting between them. Germline V CDR1 and CDR2: MNHEY, SMNVEV (reference sequence). The CDR3 sequence is 13 residues long. CDR3 amino acids: CASSLGGYYGYTF. The CDR3, as DNA: TGTGCCAGCAGTTTAGGAGGTTACTATGGCTACACCTTC.

This rearrangement joins TRBV10-3 to TRBJ1-1; a weak D match, TRBD1 (6 bases). CDR1 ENHRY and CDR2 SYGVKD come from the germline V gene. CDR3 length equals 13 residues. Trimming shortened V by 6 bases and J by 4 bases, and 12 bases separated the two germline ends. CDR3 nucleotide sequence: TGTGCCATCAGCGGAGGGGGAGGCACTGAAGCTTTCTTT. Its translation: CAISGGGGTEAFF.

This rearrangement joins TRBV29-1 to TRBJ2-1; 11 bases align to TRBD2. CDR3 length: 15 amino acids. Germline V lookup: CDR1 SQVTM, CDR2 ANQGSEA. With 1 base clipped from V and 8 bases from J, the junction kept 7 bases outside the gene matches. CDR3 amino acids: CSVEGLAGRGDEQFF. The CDR3 nucleotides read TGCAGCGTTGAAGGACTAGCGGGAAGGGGCGATGAGCAGTTCTTC.

V gene TRBV7-8 combines with J gene TRBJ2-1; D possibly corresponds to TRBD2 (6 bases). CDR3 length equals 19 residues. The germline V gene has CDR1 SGHVS and CDR2 FQNEAQ. Trimming stripped 2 bases from V and 0 bases from J, with 20 bases between. Here the CDR3 reads CASSLQRGMTVSSYNEQFF. The CDR3 nucleotides read TGTGCCAGCAGCTTACAACGGGGGATGACAGTTAGCTCCTACAATGAGCAGTTCTTC.

This clone was observed a single time. The chain employs TRBV19 and TRBJ1-4, with a weak D call TRBD1 (5 bases). Trimming took 6 bases from V and 0 from J, leaving 11 bases between them. This CDR3 spans 15 amino acids. The germline gives CDR1 LNHDA, CDR2 SQIVND (reference sequence). DNA for the CDR3: TGTGCCAGTAGGCCGACAGCTACAACTAATGAAAAACTGTTTTTT. Its translation is CASRPTATTNEKLFF.

The chain carries TRBV5-4 and TRBJ1-4; 9 bases match TRBD1. V was clipped by 3 bases and J by 5 bases; unmatched bases: 5. The CDR3 extends over 15 amino acids. The germline V gene has CDR1 SGHNT and CDR2 YYREEE (reference sequence). This CDR3 is CASSSGTGWNEKLFF. CDR3 bases: TGTGCCAGCAGCTCCGGGACAGGGTGGAATGAAAAACTGTTTTTT.

The V and J genes are TRBV5-1 and TRBJ1-4; 7 nucleotides match TRBD1. CDR3 length: 16 residues. CDR1 SGHRS and CDR2 YFSETQ come from the germline V gene. J was trimmed by 5 bases and V by 1 base; bases with no gene match: 8. Here the CDR3 reads CASSLMGQKLNEKLFF. CDR3 nucleotide sequence: TGCGCCAGCAGCTTGATGGGACAGAAACTAAATGAAAAACTGTTTTTT.

The DNA of the CDR3 is TGTGCCAGCAGCTGGCCCCGCCACGGTCTAGCGGGGGAGGAGACCCAGTACTTC. Amino acid sequence: CASSWPRHGLAGEETQYF. The V gene is TRBV5-6, the J gene TRBJ2-5; 10 nucleotides line up with TRBD2. Germline lookup yields CDR1 SGHDT and CDR2 YYEEEE. This CDR3 has 18 amino acids. The V segment lost 3 bases and the J segment 5 bases; nucleotides outside the gene matches: 16.

This clone was seen once. This rearrangement joins TRBV5-1 to TRBJ2-5; the D gene is possibly TRBD1 (5 bases). The J call may be wrong; the DNA end is better matched by TRBJ2-7. Germline CDR1 is SGHRS and CDR2 is YFSETQ. The CDR3 runs to 14 residues. The CDR3 DNA reads as TGCGCCAGCAGCTTCAGACAGAATTCTTACGAGCAGTACTTC. Translation: CASSFRQNSYEQYF.

The chain couples TRBV19 to TRBJ1-1; 8 bases line up with TRBD1. The CDR3 is 14 residues long. Per germline, CDR1 LNHDA and CDR2 SQIVND (reference sequence). J lost 6 bases, V lost 3 bases, and 6 bases had no gene match. CDR3: CASSIYRGGSEAFF. DNA for the CDR3: TGTGCCAGTAGTATTTACAGGGGGGGTTCTGAAGCTTTCTTT.

The chain combines TRBV5-1 with TRBJ2-1; unclear D gene. Trimming pared 2 bases from V and 0 bases from J, leaving 6 bases between. CDR1 SGHRS and CDR2 YFSETQ come from the germline V gene. This CDR3 contains 14 residues. CDR3 DNA: TGCGCCAGCAGCTTCGTTCGCTCCTACAATGAGCAGTTCTTC. Its translation is CASSFVRSYNEQFF.

This chain joins TRBV15 and TRBJ1-1; D gene uncertain. Germline V lookup: CDR1 LNHNV, CDR2 YYDKDF (reference sequence). Trimming stripped 0 bases from V and 6 bases from J, with 8 bases between. The CDR3 has 13 amino acids. The CDR3 coding sequence is TGTGCCACCAGCAGAGATTTTGTCGCTGAAGCTTTCTTT. Translated: CATSRDFVAEAFF. Looking up the rest from reference TRBV15 and TRBJ1-1 gives the full variable domain: DAMVIQNPRYQVTQFGKPVTLSCSQTLNHNVMYWYQQKSSQAPKLLFHYYDKDFNNEADTPDNFQSRRPNTSFCFLDIRSPGLGDTAMYLCATSRDFVAEAFFGQGTRLTVV.

V is TRBV9 and J is TRBJ1-6; 8 nucleotides match TRBD1. Looked up from germline, CDR1 is SGDLS and CDR2 is YYNGEE. J gave up 9 bases and V 3 bases, and 8 bases lay outside the gene matches. This CDR3 is built from 15 residues. CDR3 region: CASSASQGAGSPLHF. For the CDR3, the DNA is TGTGCCAGCAGCGCGAGCCAGGGGGCCGGTTCACCCCTCCACTTT.

CDR3 protein: CAWSVKRLDRETYGYTF. The CDR3 DNA is TGTGCCTGGAGTGTAAAGCGCTTGGACAGGGAAACCTATGGCTACACCTTC. The rearrangement uses TRBV30 and TRBJ1-2; 8 nucleotides line up with TRBD1. Trimming took 0 bases from V and 4 from J; bases not matched to a gene: 13. This CDR3 has 17 amino acids. Germline-derived CDR1 and CDR2 are GTSNPN and SVGIG (reference sequence).

The V gene is TRBV2, the J gene TRBJ2-7, with no clear D. CDR3 length: 13 residues. Per the germline V gene, CDR1 is SNHLY and CDR2 is FYNNEI. V gave up 7 bases and J gave up 5 bases, with 15 bases separating them. The CDR3 loop is CASKASEYHEQYF. In DNA form, the CDR3 reads TGTGCCAGCAAGGCCAGCGAGTACCACGAGCAGTACTTC.